This T cell receptor beta chain was captured by sequencing in a study of shared clonotypes between healthy human individuals. Adult Caucasians living in Nashville, Tennessee made up all of the donors. For each subset, genomic DNA was distributed in equal portions over several immunoSEQ plates. Assay used: immunoSEQ multiplex PCR; TCRdb lists only in-frame clones, some missing. The repertoire has approximately 480,000 clones, 60% to 80% of them found once; the top ten carry under 15%. V lost 5 bases and J 0 bases, leaving 8 bases between the germline ends. The CDR3 runs 14 residues. CDR1 and CDR2 (germline): SEHNR, FQNEAQ (reference sequence).

This clonotype was obtained from a woman aged 40-49 years in good health. Some clones in this sample may be carry-over from other donors' samples. V usage is TRBV7-9 and J usage is TRBJ1-5; D call uncertain. Sequenced sample: PBMCs. This CDR3 reads CASSPQLSNQPQHF. Here the CDR3 DNA reads TGTGCCAGCAGCCCACAGCTTAGCAATCAGCCCCAGCATTTT.